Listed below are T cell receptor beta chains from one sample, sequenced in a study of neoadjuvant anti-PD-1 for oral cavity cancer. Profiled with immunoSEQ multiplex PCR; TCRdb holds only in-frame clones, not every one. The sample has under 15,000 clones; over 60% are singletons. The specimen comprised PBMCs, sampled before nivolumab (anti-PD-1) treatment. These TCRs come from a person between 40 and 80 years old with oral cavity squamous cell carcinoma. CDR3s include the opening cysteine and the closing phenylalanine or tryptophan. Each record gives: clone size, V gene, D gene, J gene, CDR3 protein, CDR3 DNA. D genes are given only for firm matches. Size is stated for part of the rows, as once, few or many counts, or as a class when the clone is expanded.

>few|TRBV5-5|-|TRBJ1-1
CASSLRDLNTEAFF
TGTGCCAGCAGCTTAAGGGACCTGAACACTGAAGCTTTCTTT
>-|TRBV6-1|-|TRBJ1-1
CASRPGPQNTEAFF
TGTGCCAGCAGACCCGGACCACAGAACACTGAAGCTTTCTTT
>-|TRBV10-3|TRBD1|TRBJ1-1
CASRGTVEAFF
TGTGCCTCGAGGGGGACAGTAGAAGCTTTCTTT
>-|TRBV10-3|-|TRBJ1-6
CAISEVGQGNSPLHF
TGTGCCATCAGTGAAGTAGGGCAGGGGAATTCACCCCTCCACTTT
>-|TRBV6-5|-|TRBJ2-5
CASSYAGGSFGTQYF
TGTGCCAGCAGTTACGCCGGGGGCAGCTTCGGGACCCAGTACTTC
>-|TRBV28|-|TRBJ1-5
CASSSRGGVGDQPQHF
TGTGCCAGCAGTTCCCGCGGGGGGGTAGGTGATCAGCCCCAGCATTTT
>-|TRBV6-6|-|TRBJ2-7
CASLRVGGIGEQYF
TGTGCCAGCCTCAGGGTTGGGGGGATAGGCGAGCAGTACTTC
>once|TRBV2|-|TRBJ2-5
CASYDTGTPQETQYF
TGTGCCAGCTATGATACCGGGACCCCACAAGAGACCCAGTACTTC
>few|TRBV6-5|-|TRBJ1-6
CASREAPNSPLHF
TGTGCCAGCAGGGAGGCACCTAATTCACCCCTCCACTTT
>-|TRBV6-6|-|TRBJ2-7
CASSYPEAGSYEQYF
TGTGCCAGCAGTTACCCCGAGGCGGGCTCCTACGAGCAGTACTTC
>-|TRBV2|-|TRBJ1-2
CASKAYGYTF
TGTGCCAGCAAAGCATATGGCTACACCTTC
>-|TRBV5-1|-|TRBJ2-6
CASSPLSSGANVLTF
TGCGCCAGCAGTCCCCTATCCTCTGGGGCCAACGTCCTGACTTTC
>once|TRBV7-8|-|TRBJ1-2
CASSLPGGDGYTF
TGTGCCAGCAGCCTCCCGGGGGGCGACGGCTACACCTTC
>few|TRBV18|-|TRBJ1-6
CASSPLSPLHF
TGTGCCAGCTCACCACTATCACCCCTCCACTTT
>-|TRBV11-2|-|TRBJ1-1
CASSQWGGNTEAFF
TGTGCCAGCAGCCAGTGGGGAGGTAACACTGAAGCTTTCTTT
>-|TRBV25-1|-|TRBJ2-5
CASATDFTETQYF
TGTGCCAGCGCCACCGACTTCACTGAGACCCAGTACTTC
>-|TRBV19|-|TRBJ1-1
CASSGANTEAFF
TGTGCCAGTAGTGGGGCTAACACTGAAGCTTTCTTT
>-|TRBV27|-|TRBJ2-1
CASRVGGNEQFF
TGTGCCAGCAGGGTAGGGGGGAATGAGCAGTTCTTC
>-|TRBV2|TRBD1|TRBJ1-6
CASSRDRGSNSPLHF
TGTGCCAGCAGTCGAGACAGGGGTAGTAATTCACCCCTCCACTTT
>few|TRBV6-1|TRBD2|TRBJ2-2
CASSPSGTNTGELFF
TGTGCCAGCAGCCCTAGCGGGACAAACACCGGGGAGCTGTTTTTT
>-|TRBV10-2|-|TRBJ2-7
CASMGRNYEQYF
TGCGCCAGCATGGGGCGGAACTACGAGCAGTACTTC
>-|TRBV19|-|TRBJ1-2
CASSTTGTRGSYTF
TGTGCCAGTAGTACTACGGGCACAAGGGGTAGCTACACCTTC
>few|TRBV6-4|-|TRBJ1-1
CASSRGQSGGTEAFF
TGTGCCAGCAGCCGGGGCCAGTCGGGTGGAACTGAAGCTTTCTTT
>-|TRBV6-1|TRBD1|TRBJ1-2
CASKRQGGPNYGYTF
TGTGCCAGCAAACGACAGGGGGGGCCTAACTATGGCTACACCTTC
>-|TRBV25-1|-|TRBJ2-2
CASSELWGEAGELFF
TGTGCCAGCAGTGAATTGTGGGGGGAGGCCGGGGAGCTGTTTTTT
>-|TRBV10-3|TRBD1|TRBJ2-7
CAISEGTGYEQYF
TGTGCCATCAGTGAAGGGACAGGCTACGAGCAGTACTTC